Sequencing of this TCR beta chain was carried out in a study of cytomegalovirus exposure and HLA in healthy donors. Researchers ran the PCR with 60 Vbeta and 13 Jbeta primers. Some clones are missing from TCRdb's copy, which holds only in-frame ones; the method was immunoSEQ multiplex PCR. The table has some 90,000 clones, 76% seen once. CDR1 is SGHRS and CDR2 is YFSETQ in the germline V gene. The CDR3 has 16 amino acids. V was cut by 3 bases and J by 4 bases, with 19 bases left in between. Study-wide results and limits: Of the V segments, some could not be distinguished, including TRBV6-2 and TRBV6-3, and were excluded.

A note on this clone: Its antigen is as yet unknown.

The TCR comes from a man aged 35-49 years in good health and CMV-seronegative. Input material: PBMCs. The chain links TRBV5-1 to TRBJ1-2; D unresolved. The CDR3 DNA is TGCGCCAGCAGCTCGGACTTTCCACTGGGTGCCTATGGCTACACCTTC. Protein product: CASSSDFPLGAYGYTF.